The rows below give T cell receptor beta chains drawn from one sample of a study of early T cells in non-severe SARS-CoV-2 infection. TCRdb re-called the 5' RACE reads with MiXCR, one entry per CDR3 protein. The data contain tens of thousands of distinct CDR3 sequences, 13% of them seen just once; the ten biggest clones take up roughly 5.5%. Sample: whole blood. The receptors come from an adult who was a healthcare worker with PCR-confirmed SARS-CoV-2 infection or an uninfected control (not recorded which). Each CDR3 is given with its conserved first and last residue. The order of the fields is D gene, J gene, V gene, clone size, CDR3 protein, CDR3 DNA. A D gene is named only where the DNA matches it firmly. Some rows mark clone size as missing; the rest say once, few, many or name a class of expanded clone.

>.|TRBJ1-5|TRBV20-1|many
CSALGDGQPQHF
TGCAGTGCTCTAGGGGATGGCCAGCCCCAGCATTTT
>.|TRBJ2-5|TRBV7-2|once
CASSLAQGKETQYF
TGTGCCAGCAGCTTAGCGCAGGGTAAAGAGACCCAGTACTTC
>TRBD1|TRBJ2-1|TRBV2|.
CDSSLGQQTYNEQFF
TGTGACAGCAGTTTGGGACAGCAAACTTACAATGAGCAGTTCTTC
>.|TRBJ1-2|TRBV7-2|.
CASSFDSNYGYTF
TGCGCCAGCAGCTTCGACAGTAACTATGGCTACACCTTC
>TRBD1|TRBJ1-5|TRBV7-2|few
CASSIYGTGGSGNQPQHF
TGTGCCAGCAGCATATACGGGACAGGGGGATCGGGCAATCAGCCCCAGCATTTT
>.|TRBJ2-5|TRBV5-1|many
CASRPGPGEETQYF
TGCGCCAGCAGACCGGGGCCAGGGGAAGAGACCCAGTACTTC
>.|TRBJ2-2|TRBV12-3/TRBV12-4|.
CASSLRVNTGELFF
TGTGCCAGCAGTTTAAGAGTTAACACCGGGGAGCTGTTTTTT
>.|TRBJ2-7|TRBV28|few
CASRPANSYEQYF
TGTGCCAGCAGGCCGGCCAACTCCTACGAGCAGTACTTC
>.|TRBJ1-2|TRBV29-1|many
CSVEGVGYGYTF
TGCAGCGTTGAAGGGGTTGGCTATGGCTACACCTTC
>.|TRBJ2-7|TRBV20-1|many
CSARDRGRVTYEQYF
TGCAGTGCTAGAGATCGGGGCAGAGTGACCTACGAGCAGTACTTC
>.|TRBJ2-5|TRBV6-5|.
CASSRGPKFRQETQYF
TGTGCCAGCAGTCGGGGACCAAAATTTAGGCAAGAGACCCAGTACTTC
>.|TRBJ2-7|TRBV18|.
CASSPPEGTRGYF
TGTGCCAGCTCACCGCCCGAGGGGACAAGGGGGTACTTC
>TRBD1|TRBJ2-1|TRBV27|.
CASSLYRQGDVEQFF
TGTGCCAGCAGTTTATACCGGCAGGGGGATGTTGAGCAGTTCTTC
>TRBD1|TRBJ1-5|TRBV5-5|.
CASSFTYRGGQPQHF
TGTGCCAGCAGCTTCACGTACAGGGGCGGTCAGCCCCAGCATTTT
>.|TRBJ1-1|TRBV7-8|.
CASKNTGIHTEAFF
TGTGCCAGCAAGAATACCGGGATTCACACTGAAGCTTTCTTT
>TRBD2|TRBJ2-3|TRBV7-2|.
CASSFPTYAGGRFSTDTQYF
TGTGCCAGCAGCTTTCCCACGTACGCGGGGGGAAGATTTAGCACAGATACGCAGTATTTT